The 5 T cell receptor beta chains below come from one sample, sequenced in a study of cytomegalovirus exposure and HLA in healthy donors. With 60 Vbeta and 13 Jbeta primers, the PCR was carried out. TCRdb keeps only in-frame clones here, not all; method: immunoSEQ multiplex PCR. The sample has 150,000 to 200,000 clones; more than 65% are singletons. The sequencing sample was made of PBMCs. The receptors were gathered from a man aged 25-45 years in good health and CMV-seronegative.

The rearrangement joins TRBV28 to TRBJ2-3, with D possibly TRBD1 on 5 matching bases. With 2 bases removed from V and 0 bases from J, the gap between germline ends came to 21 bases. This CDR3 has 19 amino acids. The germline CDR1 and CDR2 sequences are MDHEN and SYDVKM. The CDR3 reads CASSLLHHWGRNSTDTQYF. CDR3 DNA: TGTGCCAGCAGTTTACTCCACCACTGGGGCAGGAATAGCACAGATACGCAGTATTTT.

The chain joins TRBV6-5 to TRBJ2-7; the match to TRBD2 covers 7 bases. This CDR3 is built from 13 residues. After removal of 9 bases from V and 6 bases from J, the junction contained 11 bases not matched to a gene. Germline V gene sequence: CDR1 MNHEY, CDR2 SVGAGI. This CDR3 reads CASNKRGGAEQYF. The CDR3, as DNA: TGTGCCAGTAATAAGCGGGGAGGGGCCGAGCAGTACTTC.

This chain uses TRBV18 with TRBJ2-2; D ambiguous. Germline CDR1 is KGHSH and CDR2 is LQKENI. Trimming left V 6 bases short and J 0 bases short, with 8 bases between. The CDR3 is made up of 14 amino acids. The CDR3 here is CASSTNANTGELFF. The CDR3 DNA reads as TGTGCCAGCTCTACTAACGCGAACACCGGGGAGCTGTTTTTT.

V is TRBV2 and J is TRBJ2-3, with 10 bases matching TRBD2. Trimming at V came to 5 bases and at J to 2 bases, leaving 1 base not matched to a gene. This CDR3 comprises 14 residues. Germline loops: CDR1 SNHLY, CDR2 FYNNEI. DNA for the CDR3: TGTGCCAGCAGTCTAGCGGGGGCCACAGATACGCAGTATTTT. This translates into CASSLAGATDTQYF.

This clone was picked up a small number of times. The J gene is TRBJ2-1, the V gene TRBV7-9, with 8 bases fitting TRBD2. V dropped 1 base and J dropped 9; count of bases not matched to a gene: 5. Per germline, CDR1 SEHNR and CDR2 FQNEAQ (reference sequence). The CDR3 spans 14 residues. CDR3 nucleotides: TGTGCCAGCAGCTTAGAGGGACTAGTGGTTGAGCAGTTCTTC. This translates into CASSLEGLVVEQFF.